This T cell receptor beta chain was found in a study of T cell changes during pregnancy in multiple sclerosis. This clone was recorded once. Assay: immunoSEQ multiplex PCR; the TCRdb copy retains only in-frame clones and omits some. In the table there are 95,000 to 150,000 clones, 85% to 95% of which are singletons. The CDR3 spans 14 residues. CDR1 is MDHEN, CDR2 SYDVKM, per germline. V was shortened by 5 bases and J by 0 bases, with 10 bases between the two germline ends. This TCR came from a female donor with multiple sclerosis, enrolled in a pregnancy study. The sample was peripheral blood, taken before pregnancy. The chain employs TRBV28 and TRBJ1-2, with D possibly TRBD1 on 6 matching bases. The CDR3 region has the DNA TGTGCCAGCAGTCTAGGGGGAGCTAACTATGGCTACACCTTC. Translating gives CASSLGGANYGYTF.